Sequencing of this T cell receptor beta chain was carried out in a study of T cells after yellow fever vaccination (dated by TCRdb to 2018 to 2020). At the level of the whole study: The SMART-Seq v4 Ultra Low Input RNA kit was used to prepare libraries from fractions with low cell numbers. To follow T-cell clones before and after both primary and booster YFV17D yellow fever vaccination, bulk TCR alpha and beta repertoires underwent longitudinal sequencing. Two healthy male donors, one aged 18 to 29 and one aged 30 to 40 years, were included in the cohort. Blood was drawn at multiple timepoints before and after primary and secondary immunization, with bulk PBMC replicates and cell subsets isolated.

According to the study, the label for this sample's treatment or condition signals: live attenuated yellow fever vaccine strain. At each blood-draw timepoint, two biological replicates of bulk PBMCs were collected. PBMCs were isolated from peripheral blood using a standard Ficoll-Paque protocol. TriZol was used to extract RNA from bulk PBMCs, CD4 and CD8 fractions, and dextramer-positive and dextramer-negative fractions. Counted from cysteine to phenylalanine, this CDR3 has 18 amino acids. This entry keeps only the CDR3 DNA: 54 bases, framed from base 1. Relative to germline, V is 0 bases shorter and J is 7 bases shorter, with 23 bases between their ends. Per the germline V gene (reference sequence), MNHEY is the CDR1 and SMNVEV is the CDR2. This clonotype was observed many times. The specificity of this receptor is unknown. No per-base quality is available; no much larger clone lies one base away.

TCR cDNA was made using 5'RACE template switching, a step that added a universal primer site and unique molecular identifiers. Priming for cDNA synthesis came from both the TCR alpha and TCR beta constant segments. Library amplification involved two PCR steps, and the second step added sample barcodes and sequencing adapters. Sequencing of libraries was done on Illumina HiSeq 2500 (2x100 bp) or NovaSeq (2x150 bp). On the study's bioinformatics: Demultiplexing of reads and collapsing into UMI consensus sequences were performed with MIGEC, and V(D)J alignment was carried out with MiXCR. Clonotypes responding to the vaccine were identified with edgeR on replicate PBMC samples, with the criteria of FDR below 0.01 and a log2 fold change above 5 up to day 15. CD4 or CD8 identity was assigned to each bulk clonotype according to whether the clonotype was present at higher abundance in the sequenced CD4 repertoire or the sequenced CD8 repertoire. TCRdb's own reprocessing of the public reads used fastp at Q25 and MiXCR and kept productive beta chains. Duplicate CDR3 protein sequences are folded into a single record with the most common DNA and genes. The V and J calls and clone size come from TCRdb's table, not from the authors' own analysis. For this sample the table gives around 600,000 distinct CDR3 sequences, of which about 12% were detected only once. The ten most abundant clones make up approximately 15% of the sample.

Points the paper makes about the study in general: Most clones expanded after primary vaccination were re-detected after the booster (96% of CD4 and 88% of CD8), suggesting broad memory maintenance. A small fraction of clonotypes showed up in both the CD4 and CD8 compartments, probably as a result of convergent recombination. Compared with the primary T-cell response, the secondary T-cell response was weaker but faster, peaking on day 5 rather than day 15. Only two donors were included in the study, so the extent to which the findings can be generalized is limited. Because abundant contaminating clonotypes from the bulk population could be contained in FACS-sorted repertoires, computational filtering was required.

The chain is assembled from TRBV27 and TRBJ2-3; matching of 7 bases hints at TRBD2 as the D gene. This clonotype originated in a man in his thirties or forties who received the YFV17D yellow fever vaccine. This specimen consisted of PBMCs, obtained on the day of the yellow fever booster vaccination. The base sequence is TGTGCCAGCAGTTTATCCGGGCAGCAAGGGGGGGGTCACTATACGCAGTATTTT. Its translation reads: CASSLSGQQGGGHYTQYF.